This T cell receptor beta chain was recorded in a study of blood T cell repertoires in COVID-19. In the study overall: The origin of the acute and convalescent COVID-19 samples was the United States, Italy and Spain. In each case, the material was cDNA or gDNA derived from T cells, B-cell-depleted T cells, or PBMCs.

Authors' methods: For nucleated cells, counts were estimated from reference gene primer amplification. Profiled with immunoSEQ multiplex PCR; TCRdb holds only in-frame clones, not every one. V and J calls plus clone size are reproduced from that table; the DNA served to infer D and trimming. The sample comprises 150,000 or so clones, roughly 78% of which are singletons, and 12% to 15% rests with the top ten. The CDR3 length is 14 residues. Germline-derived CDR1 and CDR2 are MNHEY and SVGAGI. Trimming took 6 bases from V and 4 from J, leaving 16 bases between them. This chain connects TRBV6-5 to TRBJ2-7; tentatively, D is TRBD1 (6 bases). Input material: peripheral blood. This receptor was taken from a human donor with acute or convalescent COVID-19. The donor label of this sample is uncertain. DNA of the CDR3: TGTGCCAGCAGGTCCGGACAGAGTTTATACGAGCAGTACTTC. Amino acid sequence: CASRSGQSLYEQYF.